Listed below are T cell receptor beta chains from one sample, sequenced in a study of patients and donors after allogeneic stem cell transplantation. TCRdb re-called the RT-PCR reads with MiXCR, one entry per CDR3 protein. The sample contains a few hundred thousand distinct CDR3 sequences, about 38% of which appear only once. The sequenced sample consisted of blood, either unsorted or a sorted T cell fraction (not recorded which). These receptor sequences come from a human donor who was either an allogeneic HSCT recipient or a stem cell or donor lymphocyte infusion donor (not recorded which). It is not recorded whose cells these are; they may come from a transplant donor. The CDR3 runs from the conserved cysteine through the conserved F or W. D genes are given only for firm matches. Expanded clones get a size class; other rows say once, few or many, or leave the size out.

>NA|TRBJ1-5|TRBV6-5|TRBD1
CASTDPRDSRQPQHF
TGTGCCAGCACCGATCCCCGGGACAGTCGTCAGCCCCAGCATTTT
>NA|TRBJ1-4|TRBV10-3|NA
CAISVQWDEKLFF
TGTGCCATCAGTGTTCAGTGGGATGAAAAACTGTTTTTT
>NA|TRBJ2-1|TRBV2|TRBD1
CASTPGTENNEQFF
TGTGCCAGCACCCCCGGGACAGAGAACAATGAGCAGTTCTTC
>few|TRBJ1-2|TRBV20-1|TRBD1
CSARTQGTGIFYGYTF
TGCAGTGCTCGGACCCAGGGGACAGGCATCTTCTATGGCTACACCTTC
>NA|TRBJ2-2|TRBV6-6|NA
CASNTKDRVLHTGELFF
TGTGCCAGCAATACCAAGGATCGGGTACTTCACACCGGGGAGCTGTTTTTT
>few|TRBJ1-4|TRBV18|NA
CASSQGKNEKLFF
TGTGCCAGCTCACAGGGGAAGAATGAAAAACTGTTTTTT
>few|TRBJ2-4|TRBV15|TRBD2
CATSMGLAGGENIQYF
TGTGCCACCAGCATGGGACTAGCGGGGGGGGAAAACATTCAGTACTTC
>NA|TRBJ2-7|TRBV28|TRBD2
CASSLIAGRIYEQYF
TGTGCCAGCAGTTTGATAGCGGGAAGGATCTACGAGCAGTACTTC
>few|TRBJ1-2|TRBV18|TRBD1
CASSPTGGGYTF
TGTGCCAGCTCACCTACAGGGGGCGGCTACACCTTC
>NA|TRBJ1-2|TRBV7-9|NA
CASSLAGRKDYGYTF
TGTGCCAGCAGCTTAGCAGGGAGAAAGGACTATGGCTACACCTTC
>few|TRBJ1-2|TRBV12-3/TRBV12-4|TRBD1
CASSLRDSPTHYGYTF
TGTGCCAGCAGTTTGCGGGACAGCCCTACCCACTATGGCTACACCTTC
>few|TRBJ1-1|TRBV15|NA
CATSRDGMNTEAFF
TGTGCCACCAGCAGAGATGGTATGAACACTGAAGCTTTCTTT
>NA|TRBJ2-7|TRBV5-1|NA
CASSLAWDSSNPYEQYF
TGCGCCAGCAGCTTGGCCTGGGACTCCTCGAACCCCTACGAGCAGTACTTC
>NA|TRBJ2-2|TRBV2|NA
CASSERPPPGELFF
TGTGCCAGCAGTGAACGACCCCCTCCCGGGGAGCTGTTTTTT
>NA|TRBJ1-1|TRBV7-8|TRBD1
CASSIPGQGADRRTEAFF
TGTGCCAGCAGCATTCCGGGACAGGGGGCCGATAGGAGGACTGAAGCTTTCTTT
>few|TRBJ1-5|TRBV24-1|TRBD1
CATSQAGGHNQPQHF
TGTGCCACCAGTCAGGCAGGGGGTCACAATCAGCCCCAGCATTTT
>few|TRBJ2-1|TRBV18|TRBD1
CASSPDRYNEQFF
TGTGCCAGCTCACCGGACAGGTACAATGAGCAGTTCTTC
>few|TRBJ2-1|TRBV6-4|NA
CASSDRIGPNYGEQFF
TGTGCCAGCAGTGACCGTATCGGCCCCAATTATGGGGAGCAGTTCTTC
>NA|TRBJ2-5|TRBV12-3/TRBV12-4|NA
CASSRLQETQYF
TGTGCCAGCAGTAGGCTACAAGAGACCCAGTACTTC
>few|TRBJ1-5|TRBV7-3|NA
CASSLTMDSPQHF
TGTGCCAGCAGCTTAACGATGGACAGTCCCCAGCATTTT
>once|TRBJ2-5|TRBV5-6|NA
CASSFGHGQETQYF
TGTGCCAGCAGCTTCGGCCATGGCCAAGAGACCCAGTACTTC
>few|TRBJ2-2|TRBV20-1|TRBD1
CSATTGVAGELFF
TGCAGTGCTACCACAGGGGTGGCCGGGGAGCTGTTTTTT
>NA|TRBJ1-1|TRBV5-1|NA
CASSLDPGKAFQGTEAFF
TGCGCCAGCAGCTTGGACCCCGGTAAAGCGTTTCAGGGTACTGAAGCTTTCTTT
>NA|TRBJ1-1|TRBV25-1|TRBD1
CASTSMGQGNTEAFF
TGTGCCAGCACCTCGATGGGACAGGGGAACACTGAAGCTTTCTTT
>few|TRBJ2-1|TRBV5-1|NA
CASSLGSNEQFF
TGCGCCAGCAGCTTGGGGAGCAATGAGCAGTTCTTC
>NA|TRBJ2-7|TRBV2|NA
CASTGGPYEQYF
TGTGCCAGCACGGGCGGCCCCTACGAGCAGTACTTC
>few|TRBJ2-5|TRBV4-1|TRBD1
CASSRASQGMETQYF
TGCGCCAGCAGCCGTGCCTCACAGGGGATGGAGACCCAGTACTTC
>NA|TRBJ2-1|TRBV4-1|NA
CASSKWGRGVSSYNEQFF
TGCGCCAGCAGCAAATGGGGGCGCGGGGTTAGCTCCTACAATGAGCAGTTCTTC
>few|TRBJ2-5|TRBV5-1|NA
CASSLDNGFQTQYF
TGCGCCAGCAGCTTGGATAATGGGTTTCAGACCCAGTACTTC
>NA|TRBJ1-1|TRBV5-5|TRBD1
CASSLRTGSWGTEAFF
TGTGCCAGCAGCTTGAGGACAGGGTCTTGGGGCACTGAAGCTTTCTTT
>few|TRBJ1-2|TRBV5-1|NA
CASSLEGANYGYTF
TGCGCCAGCAGCTTGGAGGGCGCTAACTATGGCTACACCTTC
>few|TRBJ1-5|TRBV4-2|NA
CASSLYKGNQPQHF
TGTGCCAGCAGCCTCTATAAGGGCAATCAGCCCCAGCATTTT
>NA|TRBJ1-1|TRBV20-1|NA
CSAREGPYSEAFF
TGCAGTGCTAGAGAGGGTCCCTACAGTGAAGCTTTCTTT
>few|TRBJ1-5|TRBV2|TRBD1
CASSERGTGYSNQPQHF
TGTGCCAGCAGTGAGAGGGGGACAGGGTATAGCAATCAGCCCCAGCATTTT
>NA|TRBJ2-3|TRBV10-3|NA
CAISESGTPESDTQYF
TGTGCCATCAGTGAGTCCGGGACCCCGGAATCAGATACGCAGTATTTT
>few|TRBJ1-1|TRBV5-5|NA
CASSFFSGIVTNTEAFF
TGTGCCAGCAGCTTCTTTTCAGGGATAGTGACGAACACTGAAGCTTTCTTT
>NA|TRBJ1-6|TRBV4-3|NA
CASSLRHSYNSPLHF
TGCGCCAGCAGCCTAAGACATTCGTATAATTCACCCCTCCACTTT
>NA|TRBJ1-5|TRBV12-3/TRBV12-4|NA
CASSGGERGRNQPQHF
TGTGCCAGCAGTGGGGGAGAGAGGGGACGCAATCAGCCCCAGCATTTT
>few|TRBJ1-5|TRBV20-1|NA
CSARAGAGNQPQHF
TGCAGTGCTAGAGCGGGGGCAGGCAATCAGCCCCAGCATTTT
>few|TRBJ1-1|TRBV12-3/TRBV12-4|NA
CASTFSGSRGTEAFF
TGTGCCAGCACCTTTTCGGGCTCGCGGGGCACTGAAGCTTTCTTT
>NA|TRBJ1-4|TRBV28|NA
CASSSSGRGGKLFF
TGTGCCAGCAGTTCATCCGGCCGCGGGGGAAAACTGTTTTTT
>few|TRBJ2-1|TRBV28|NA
CASSPLRGGEQFF
TGTGCCAGCAGTCCACTGAGGGGCGGGGAGCAGTTCTTC
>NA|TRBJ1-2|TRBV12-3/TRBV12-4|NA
CASSLRRDADFYGYTF
TGTGCCAGCAGTTTAAGGAGAGACGCGGACTTCTATGGCTACACCTTC
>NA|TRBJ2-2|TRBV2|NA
CASSEAGSGELFF
TGTGCCAGCAGTGAAGCAGGTTCCGGGGAGCTGTTTTTT
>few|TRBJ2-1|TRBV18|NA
CASSPRRLGNEQFF
TGTGCCAGCTCACCACGGAGGCTAGGCAATGAGCAGTTCTTC
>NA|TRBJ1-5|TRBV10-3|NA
CAISGKGDQPQHF
TGTGCCATCAGTGGGAAAGGGGATCAGCCCCAGCATTTT
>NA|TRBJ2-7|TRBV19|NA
CASRLQGAYEQYF
TGTGCCAGTAGATTACAGGGCGCCTACGAGCAGTACTTC
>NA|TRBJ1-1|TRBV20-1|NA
CSAQRGSEAFF
TGCAGTGCGCAGAGGGGTAGCGAAGCTTTCTTT
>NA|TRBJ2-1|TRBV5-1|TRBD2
CASSLEGLAGYNEQFF
TGCGCCAGCAGCTTGGAAGGACTAGCGGGGTACAATGAGCAGTTCTTC
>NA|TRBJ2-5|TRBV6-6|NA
CASTRGREETQYF
TGTGCCAGCACCAGGGGCAGGGAAGAGACCCAGTACTTC
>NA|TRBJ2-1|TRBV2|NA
CASRPSSYNEQFF
TGTGCCAGCCGCCCTAGCTCCTACAATGAGCAGTTCTTC
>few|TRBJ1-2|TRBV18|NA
CASSPLGGANYGYTF
TGTGCCAGCTCACCCCTAGGGGGAGCTAACTATGGCTACACCTTC
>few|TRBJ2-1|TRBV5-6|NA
CASSPEGLTHNEQFF
TGTGCCAGCAGCCCCGAGGGACTTACGCACAATGAGCAGTTCTTC